These 3 T cell receptor beta chains were sequenced from one sample in a study of glioma-infiltrating T cells. TCR alpha and beta CDR3 regions were amplified from RNA using iRepertoire nested multiplex PCR. TCRdb called the multiplex PCR reads again in MiXCR, with one record for every CDR3 protein. Of tens of thousands of distinct CDR3 sequences listed, around a quarter are singletons. Specimen: glioma tissue, nonneoplastic brain tissue, or PBMCs (not recorded which). The source is a human donor with low-grade glioma or glioblastoma, undergoing nonglioma brain surgery, or in good health (not recorded which).

This clonotype was counted many times. The gene calls are TRBV7-2 and TRBJ1-3, with D hard to call. The CDR3 is 12 residues long. Germline V lookup: CDR1 SGHTA, CDR2 FQGNSA. V was shortened by 11 bases and J by 2 bases, with 10 bases between the two germline ends. The CDR3 sequence is CAGGSAGNTIYF. CDR3 sequence (DNA): TGTGCCGGAGGTAGTGCTGGAAACACCATATATTTT.

This clonotype was recorded once. This chain connects TRBV11-2 to TRBJ2-1; TRBD1 matches at 8 bases. Trimming cost V 3 bases and J 8 bases; bases outside gene matches: 15. Germline V gene data show CDR1 as SGHAT and CDR2 as FQNNGV. The CDR3 runs to 17 residues. In DNA form, the CDR3 reads TGTGCCAGCAGCTTCCCCACCTGGCAGGGGGCTGGGGATGAGCAGTTCTTC. It specifies CASSFPTWQGAGDEQFF.

In this sample, this clonotype turned up many times. The genes are TRBV2 and TRBJ1-6; maybe TRBD1 (6 bases). The CDR3 is made up of 14 amino acids. V shed 3 bases and J shed 7 bases, with 10 bases lying between them. Per the germline V gene, CDR1 is SNHLY and CDR2 is FYNNEI. CDR3 nucleotides: TGTGCCAGCAGTGACAACAGGGTCAATTCACCCCTCCACTTT. It codes for CASSDNRVNSPLHF.